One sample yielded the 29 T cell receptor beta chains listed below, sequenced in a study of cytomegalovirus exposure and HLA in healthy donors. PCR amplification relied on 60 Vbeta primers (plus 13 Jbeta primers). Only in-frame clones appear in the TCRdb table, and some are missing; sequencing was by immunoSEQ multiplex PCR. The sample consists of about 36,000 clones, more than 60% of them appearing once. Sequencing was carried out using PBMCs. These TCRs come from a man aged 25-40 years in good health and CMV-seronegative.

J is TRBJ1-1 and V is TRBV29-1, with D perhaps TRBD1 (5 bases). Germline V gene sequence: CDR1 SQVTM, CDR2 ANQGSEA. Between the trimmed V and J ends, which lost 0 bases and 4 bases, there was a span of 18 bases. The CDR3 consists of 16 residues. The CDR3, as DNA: TGCAGCGTTGAAGACTCCGGCGCAGGGTATTTCACTGAAGCTTTCTTT. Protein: CSVEDSGAGYFTEAFF.

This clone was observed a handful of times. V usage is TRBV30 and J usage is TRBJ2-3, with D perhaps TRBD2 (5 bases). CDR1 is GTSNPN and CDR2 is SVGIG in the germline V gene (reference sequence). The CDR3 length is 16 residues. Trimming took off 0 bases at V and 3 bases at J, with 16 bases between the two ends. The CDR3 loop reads CAWSVRGGRGTDTQYF. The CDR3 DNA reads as TGTGCCTGGAGTGTCCGAGGTGGGAGAGGTACAGATACGCAGTATTTT. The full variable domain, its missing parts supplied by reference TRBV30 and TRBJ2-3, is SQTIHQWPATLVQPVGSPLSLECTVEGTSNPNLYWYRQAAGRGLQLLFYSVGIGQISSEVPQNLSASRPQDRQFILSSKKLLLSDSGFYLCAWSVRGGRGTDTQYFGPGTRLTVL.

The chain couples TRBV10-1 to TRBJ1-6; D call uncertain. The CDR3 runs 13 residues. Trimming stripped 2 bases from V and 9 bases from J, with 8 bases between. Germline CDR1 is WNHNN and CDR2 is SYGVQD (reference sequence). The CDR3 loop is CASSELRSSPLHF. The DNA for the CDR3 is TGCGCCAGCAGTGAGCTCCGGTCTTCACCCCTCCACTTT.

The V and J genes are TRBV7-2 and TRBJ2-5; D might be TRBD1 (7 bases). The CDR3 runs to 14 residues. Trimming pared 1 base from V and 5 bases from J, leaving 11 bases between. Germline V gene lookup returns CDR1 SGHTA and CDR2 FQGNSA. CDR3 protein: CASSLGAGGETQYF. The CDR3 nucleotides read TGTGCCAGCAGCTTAGGGGCAGGGGGGGAGACCCAGTACTTC.

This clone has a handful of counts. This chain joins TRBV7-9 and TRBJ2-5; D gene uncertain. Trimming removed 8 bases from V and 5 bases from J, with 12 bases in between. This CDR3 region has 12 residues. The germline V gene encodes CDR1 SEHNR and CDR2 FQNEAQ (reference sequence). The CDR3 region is CASGQTGETQYF. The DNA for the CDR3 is TGTGCCAGCGGGCAAACTGGGGAGACCCAGTACTTC.

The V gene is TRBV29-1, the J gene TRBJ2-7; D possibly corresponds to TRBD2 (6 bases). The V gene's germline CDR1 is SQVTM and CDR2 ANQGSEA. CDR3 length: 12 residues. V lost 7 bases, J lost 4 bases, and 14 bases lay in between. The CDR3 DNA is TGCAGCGCCCGGACGGGGGATTACGAGCAGTACTTC. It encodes CSARTGDYEQYF.

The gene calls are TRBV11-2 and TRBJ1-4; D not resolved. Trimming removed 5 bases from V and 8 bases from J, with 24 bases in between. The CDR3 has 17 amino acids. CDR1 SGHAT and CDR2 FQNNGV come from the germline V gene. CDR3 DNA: TGTGCCAGCAGCCCGCCCCGTACCGGGTACGTGGAGGAAAAACTGTTTTTT. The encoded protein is CASSPPRTGYVEEKLFF.

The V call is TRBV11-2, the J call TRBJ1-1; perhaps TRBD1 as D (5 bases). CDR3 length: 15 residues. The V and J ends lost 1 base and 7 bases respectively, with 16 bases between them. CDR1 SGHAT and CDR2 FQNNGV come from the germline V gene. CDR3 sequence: CASSLVKFTGHEAFF. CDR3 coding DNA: TGTGCCAGCAGCTTAGTGAAGTTCACAGGCCATGAAGCTTTCTTT.

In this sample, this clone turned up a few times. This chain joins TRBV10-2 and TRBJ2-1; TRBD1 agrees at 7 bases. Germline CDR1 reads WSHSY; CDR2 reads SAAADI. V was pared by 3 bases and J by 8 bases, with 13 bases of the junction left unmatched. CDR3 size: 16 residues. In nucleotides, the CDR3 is TGCGCCAGCAGTGACAGGAGTTCCTACCAGGGGGATGAGCAGTTCTTC. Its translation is CASSDRSSYQGDEQFF.

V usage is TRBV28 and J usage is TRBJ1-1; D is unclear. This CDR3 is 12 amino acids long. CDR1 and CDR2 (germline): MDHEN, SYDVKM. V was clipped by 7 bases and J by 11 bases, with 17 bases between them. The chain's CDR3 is CASKEGIREAFF. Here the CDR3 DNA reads TGTGCCAGCAAGGAGGGCATAAGGGAGGCTTTCTTT.

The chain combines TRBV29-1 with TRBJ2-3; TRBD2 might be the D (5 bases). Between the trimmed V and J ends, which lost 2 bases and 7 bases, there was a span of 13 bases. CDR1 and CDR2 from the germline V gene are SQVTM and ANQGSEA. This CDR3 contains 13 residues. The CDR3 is CSVEPGSPYTQYF. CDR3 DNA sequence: TGCAGCGTTGAACCGGGGAGCCCATATACGCAGTATTTT.

The CDR3: CASSFRLTYGYTF. For the CDR3, the DNA is TGTGCCAGCAGTTTTCGATTGACTTATGGCTACACCTTC. J is TRBJ1-2 and V is TRBV7-2; D uncertain. This CDR3 contains 13 residues. The germline CDR1 and CDR2 sequences are SGHTA and FQGNSA. V dropped 6 bases and J dropped 5 bases, with 13 bases sitting between them.

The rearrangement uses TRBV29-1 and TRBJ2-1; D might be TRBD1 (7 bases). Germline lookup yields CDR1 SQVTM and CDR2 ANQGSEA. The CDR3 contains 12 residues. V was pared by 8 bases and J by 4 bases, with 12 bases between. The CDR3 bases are TGCAGCCTCAGGGGGGAGTACAATGAGCAGTTCTTC. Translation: CSLRGEYNEQFF.

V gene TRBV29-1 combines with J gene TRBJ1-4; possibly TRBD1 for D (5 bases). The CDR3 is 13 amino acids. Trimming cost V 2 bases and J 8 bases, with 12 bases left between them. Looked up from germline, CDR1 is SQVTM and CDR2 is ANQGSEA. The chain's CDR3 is CSVEPRVGEKLFF. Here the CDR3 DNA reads TGCAGCGTTGAACCCAGGGTGGGGGAAAAACTGTTTTTT.

The CDR3 spells CASSEEPRGGKLFF. The CDR3, as DNA: TGTGCCAGCAGTGAAGAGCCCCGCGGGGGAAAACTGTTTTTT. The chain combines TRBV6-1 with TRBJ1-4; maybe TRBD1 (5 bases). Germline values: CDR1 MNHNS, CDR2 SASEGT. CDR3 size: 14 residues. The germline V and J ends were trimmed by 1 base and 10 bases, with 13 bases remaining between them.

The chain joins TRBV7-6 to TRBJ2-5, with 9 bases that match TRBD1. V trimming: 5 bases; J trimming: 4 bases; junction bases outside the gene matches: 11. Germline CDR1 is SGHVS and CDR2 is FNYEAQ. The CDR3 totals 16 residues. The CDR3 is CASSPRGQGGGETQYF. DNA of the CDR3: TGTGCCAGCAGCCCAAGGGGACAGGGCGGGGGAGAGACCCAGTACTTC.

The CDR3 loop is CAISVPGTGGNTIYF. The CDR3 DNA is TGTGCCATCAGCGTCCCCGGGACAGGCGGAAACACCATATATTTT. This sequence joins TRBV10-3 and TRBJ1-3, with 8 bases matching TRBD1. The junction had 8 bases not matched to a gene; V was cut back by 6 bases and J by 4 bases. CDR1 is ENHRY and CDR2 is SYGVKD in the germline V gene. The CDR3 is made up of 15 amino acids.

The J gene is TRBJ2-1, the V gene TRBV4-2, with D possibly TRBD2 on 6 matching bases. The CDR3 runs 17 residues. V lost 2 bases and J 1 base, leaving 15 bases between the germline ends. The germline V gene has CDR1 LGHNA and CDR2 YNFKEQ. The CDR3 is CASSQPSASTSYNEQFF. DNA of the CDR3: TGTGCCAGCAGCCAACCTAGCGCCTCGACTTCCTACAATGAGCAGTTCTTC.

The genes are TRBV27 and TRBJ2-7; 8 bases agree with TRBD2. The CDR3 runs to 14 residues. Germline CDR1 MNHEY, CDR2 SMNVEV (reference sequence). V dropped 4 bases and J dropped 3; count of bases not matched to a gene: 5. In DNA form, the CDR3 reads TGTGCCAGCAGTTCCGGCGGGGGGTTCTACGAGCAGTACTTC. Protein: CASSSGGGFYEQYF.

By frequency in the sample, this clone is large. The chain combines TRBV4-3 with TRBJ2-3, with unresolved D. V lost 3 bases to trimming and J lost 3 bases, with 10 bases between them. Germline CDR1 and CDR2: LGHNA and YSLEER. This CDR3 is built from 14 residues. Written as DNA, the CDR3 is TGCGCCAGCAGCCATCTCCCCAGGACAGATACGCAGTATTTT. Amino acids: CASSHLPRTDTQYF.

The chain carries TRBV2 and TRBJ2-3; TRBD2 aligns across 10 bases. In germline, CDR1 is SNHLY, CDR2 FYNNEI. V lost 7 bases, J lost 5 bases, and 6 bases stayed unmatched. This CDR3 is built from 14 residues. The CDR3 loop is CASNSGRAGDTQYF. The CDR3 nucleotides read TGTGCCAGCAACAGCGGGAGGGCGGGAGATACGCAGTATTTT.

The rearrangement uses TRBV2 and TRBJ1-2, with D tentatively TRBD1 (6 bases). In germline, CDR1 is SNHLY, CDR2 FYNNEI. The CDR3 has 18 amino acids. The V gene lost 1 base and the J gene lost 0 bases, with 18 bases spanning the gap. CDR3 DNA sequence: TGTGCCAGCAGTGAAGATGGTGTCAGGGGCTTAGCTAACTATGGCTACACCTTC. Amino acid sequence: CASSEDGVRGLANYGYTF.

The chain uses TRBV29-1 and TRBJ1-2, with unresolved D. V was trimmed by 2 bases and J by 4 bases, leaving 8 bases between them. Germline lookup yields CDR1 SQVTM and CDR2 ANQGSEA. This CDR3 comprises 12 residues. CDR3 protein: CSVEHSPYGYTF. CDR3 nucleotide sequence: TGCAGCGTTGAACACAGCCCCTATGGCTACACCTTC. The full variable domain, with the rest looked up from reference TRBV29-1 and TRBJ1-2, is SAVISQKPSRDICQRGTSLTIQCQVDSQVTMMFWYRQQPGQSLTLIATANQGSEATYESGFVIDKFPISRPNLTFSTLTVSNMSPEDSSIYLCSVEHSPYGYTFGSGTRLTVV.

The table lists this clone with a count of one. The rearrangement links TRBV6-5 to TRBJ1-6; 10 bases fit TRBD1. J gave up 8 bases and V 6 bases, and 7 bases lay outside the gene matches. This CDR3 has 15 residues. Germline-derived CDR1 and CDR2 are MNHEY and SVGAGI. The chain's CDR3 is CASSPTGTGDSPLHF. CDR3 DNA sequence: TGTGCCAGCAGCCCGACCGGGACAGGGGATTCACCCCTCCACTTT.

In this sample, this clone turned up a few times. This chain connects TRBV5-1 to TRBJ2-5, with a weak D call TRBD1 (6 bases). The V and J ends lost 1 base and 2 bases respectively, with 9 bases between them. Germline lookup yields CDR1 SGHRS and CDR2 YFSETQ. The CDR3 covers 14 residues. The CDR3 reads CASSLLGQQETQYF. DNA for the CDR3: TGCGCCAGCAGCTTGTTAGGACAGCAAGAGACCCAGTACTTC.

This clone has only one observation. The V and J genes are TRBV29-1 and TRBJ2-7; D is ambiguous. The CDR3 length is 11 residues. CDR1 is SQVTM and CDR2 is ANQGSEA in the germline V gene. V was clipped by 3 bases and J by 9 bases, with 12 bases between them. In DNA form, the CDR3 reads TGCAGCGTTGACGAGGATTCTTGGCAGTACTTC. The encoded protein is CSVDEDSWQYF.

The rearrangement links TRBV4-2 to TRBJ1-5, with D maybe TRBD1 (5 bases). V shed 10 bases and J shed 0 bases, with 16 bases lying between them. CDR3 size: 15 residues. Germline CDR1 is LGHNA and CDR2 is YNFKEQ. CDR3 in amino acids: CATAKDTLSNQPQHF. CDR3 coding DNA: TGTGCCACCGCGAAGGACACCCTTAGCAATCAGCCCCAGCATTTT.

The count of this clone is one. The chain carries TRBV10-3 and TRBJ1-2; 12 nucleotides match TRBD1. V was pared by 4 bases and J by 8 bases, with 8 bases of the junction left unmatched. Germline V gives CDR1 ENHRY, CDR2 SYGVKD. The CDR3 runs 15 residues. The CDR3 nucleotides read TGTGCCATCAGTGGGGGGACAGGGGGCGGTGAAGGCTACACCTTC. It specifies CAISGGTGGGEGYTF.

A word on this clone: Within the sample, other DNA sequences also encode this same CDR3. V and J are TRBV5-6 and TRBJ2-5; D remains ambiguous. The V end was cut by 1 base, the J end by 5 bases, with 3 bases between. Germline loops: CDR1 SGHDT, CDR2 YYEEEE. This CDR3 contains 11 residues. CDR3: CASSLRETQYF. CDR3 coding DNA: TGTGCCAGCAGCTTGCGGGAGACCCAGTACTTC.